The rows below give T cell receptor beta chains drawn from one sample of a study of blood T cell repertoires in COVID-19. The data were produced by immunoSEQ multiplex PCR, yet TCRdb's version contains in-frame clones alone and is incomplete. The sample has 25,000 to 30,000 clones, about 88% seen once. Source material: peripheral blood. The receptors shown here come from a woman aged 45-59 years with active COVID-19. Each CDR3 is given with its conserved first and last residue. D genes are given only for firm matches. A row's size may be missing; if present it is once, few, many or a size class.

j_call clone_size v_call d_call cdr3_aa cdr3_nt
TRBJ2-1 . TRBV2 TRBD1 CASSAGTGNIRNEQFF TGTGCCAGCAGCGCTGGGACAGGGAACATACGCAATGAGCAGTTCTTC
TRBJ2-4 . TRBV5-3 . CARSLWGIKNIQYF TGTGCCAGAAGCTTGTGGGGCATCAAAAACATTCAGTACTTC
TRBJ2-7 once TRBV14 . CASRDSAKFYEQYF TGTGCCAGCAGGGATAGCGCAAAATTCTACGAGCAGTACTTC
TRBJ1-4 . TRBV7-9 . CASSSSRGSTNEKLFF TGTGCCAGCAGCTCGAGCAGGGGTTCGACTAATGAAAAACTGTTTTTT
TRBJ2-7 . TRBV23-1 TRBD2 CASSQSRAGVGYEQYF TGCGCCAGCAGTCAATCTAGGGCGGGAGTAGGCTACGAGCAGTACTTC
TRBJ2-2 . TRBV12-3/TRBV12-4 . CASSFFGSGELFF TGTGCCAGCAGTTTTTTCGGGAGCGGGGAGCTGTTTTTT
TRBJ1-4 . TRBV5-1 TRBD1 CASSQGQGSFNEKLFF TGCGCCAGCAGCCAAGGACAGGGGTCCTTTAATGAAAAACTGTTTTTT
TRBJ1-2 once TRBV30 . CAWNHGRDYGYTF TGTGCCTGGAACCACGGGAGGGACTATGGCTACACCTTC
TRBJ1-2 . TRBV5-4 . CASSLPGAWSGYGYTF TGTGCCAGCAGCTTGCCCGGTGCCTGGAGCGGGTATGGCTACACCTTC
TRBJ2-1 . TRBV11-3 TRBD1 CASCLWGTGGLVEQFF TGTGCCAGCTGCTTATGGGGGACAGGGGGCTTGGTTGAGCAGTTCTTC
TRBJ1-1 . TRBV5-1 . CASSPGDGRETEAFF TGCGCCAGCAGCCCGGGAGACGGACGGGAAACTGAAGCTTTCTTT
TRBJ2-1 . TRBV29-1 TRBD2 CSVEGLAGVSSYNEQFF TGCAGCGTTGAAGGGCTAGCGGGAGTGAGCTCCTACAATGAGCAGTTCTTC
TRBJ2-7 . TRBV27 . CASSLLRGSIYEQYF TGTGCCAGCAGTTTACTACGAGGGAGTATCTACGAGCAGTACTTC
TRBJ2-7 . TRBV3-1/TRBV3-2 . CASRSSPGEQYF TGTGCCAGCAGATCCTCCCCGGGCGAGCAGTACTTC
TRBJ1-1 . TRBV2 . CASSEVNRNTEAFF TGTGCCAGCAGTGAAGTTAACAGGAACACTGAAGCTTTCTTT
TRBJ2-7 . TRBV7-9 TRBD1 CASSLFGTGTGKYEQYF TGTGCCAGCAGCTTATTTGGGACCGGGACAGGGAAGTACGAGCAGTACTTC
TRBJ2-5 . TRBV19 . CASSILFATEETQYF TGTGCCAGTAGTATTTTGTTTGCTACAGAAGAGACCCAGTACTTC